The clone carrying this TCR beta chain has at least ten counts. The CDR3 is 16 residues long. The germline V gene encodes CDR1 SGDLS and CDR2 YYNGEE. V lost 0 bases and J lost 6; bases outside the gene matches: 5. This sample stems from a study of early T cells in non-severe SARS-CoV-2 infection. Study context: The input, bulk RNA from unsorted whole blood, was sequenced, and chains were unpaired.

MiXCR was run by TCRdb on the 5' RACE reads, yielding one entry per CDR3 protein. The sample records under 35,000 distinct CDR3 sequences, 2.9% being singletons. The receptor's source is an adult who was a healthcare worker with PCR-confirmed SARS-CoV-2 infection or an uninfected control (not recorded which). The specimen sequenced was whole blood. This chain uses TRBV9 with TRBJ2-1, with 11 bases fitting TRBD2. CDR3 in amino acids: CASSVEPSGGINEQFF. The CDR3 region has the DNA TGTGCCAGCAGCGTAGAACCTAGCGGGGGGATCAATGAGCAGTTCTTC. Combining the CDR3 with reference TRBV9 and TRBJ2-1 gives the whole variable domain DSGVTQTPKHLITATGQRVTLRCSPRSGDLSVYWYQQSLDQGLQFLIQYYNGEERAKGNILERFSAQQFPDLHSELNLSSLELGDSALYFCASSVEPSGGINEQFFGPGTRLTVL.